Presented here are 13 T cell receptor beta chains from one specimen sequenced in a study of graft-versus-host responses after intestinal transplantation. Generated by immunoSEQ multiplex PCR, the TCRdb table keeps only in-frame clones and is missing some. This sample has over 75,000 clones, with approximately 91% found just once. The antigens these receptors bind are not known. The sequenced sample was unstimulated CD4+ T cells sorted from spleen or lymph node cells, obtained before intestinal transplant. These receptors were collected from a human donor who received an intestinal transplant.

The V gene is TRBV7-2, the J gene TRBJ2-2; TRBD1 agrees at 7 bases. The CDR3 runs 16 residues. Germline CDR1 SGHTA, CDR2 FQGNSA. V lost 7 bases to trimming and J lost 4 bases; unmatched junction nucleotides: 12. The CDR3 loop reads CASIQNRGGSTGELFF. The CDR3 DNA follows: TGTGCCAGCATCCAGAACAGGGGTGGTAGCACCGGGGAGCTGTTTTTT.

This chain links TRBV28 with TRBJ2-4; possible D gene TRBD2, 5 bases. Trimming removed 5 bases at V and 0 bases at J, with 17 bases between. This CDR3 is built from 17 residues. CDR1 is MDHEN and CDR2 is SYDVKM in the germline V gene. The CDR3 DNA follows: TGTGCCAGCAGTCGCGTGGCGGGCACTTTAGCCAAAAACATTCAGTACTTC. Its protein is CASSRVAGTLAKNIQYF.

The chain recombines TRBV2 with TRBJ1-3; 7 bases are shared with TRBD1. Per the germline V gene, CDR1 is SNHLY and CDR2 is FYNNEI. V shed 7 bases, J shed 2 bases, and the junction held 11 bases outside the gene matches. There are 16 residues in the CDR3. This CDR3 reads CASNRQGVGAGNTIYF. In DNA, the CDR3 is TGTGCCAGCAATCGACAGGGAGTAGGGGCTGGAAACACCATATATTTT. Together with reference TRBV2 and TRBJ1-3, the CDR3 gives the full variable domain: EPEVTQTPSHQVTQMGQEVILRCVPISNHLYFYWYRQILGQKVEFLVSFYNNEISEKSEIFDDQFSVERPDGSNFTLKIRSTKLEDSAMYFCASNRQGVGAGNTIYFGEGSWLTVV.

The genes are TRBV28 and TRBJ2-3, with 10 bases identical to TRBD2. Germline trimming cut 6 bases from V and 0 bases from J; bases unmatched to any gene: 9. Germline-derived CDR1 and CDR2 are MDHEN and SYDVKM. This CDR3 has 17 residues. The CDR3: CASSSLWTSGSTDTQYF. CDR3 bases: TGTGCCAGCAGCTCATTATGGACTAGCGGCAGCACAGATACGCAGTATTTT.

The CDR3 loop is CASSPKTTGFTDTQYF. CDR3 nucleotide sequence: TGTGCCAGCAGTCCAAAAACGACAGGGTTCACAGATACGCAGTATTTT. This chain connects TRBV6-6 to TRBJ2-3; 7 positions agree with TRBD1. CDR3 length equals 16 residues. The J segment lost 2 bases and the V segment lost 5 bases, leaving 10 bases of the junction unmatched. CDR1 MNHNY and CDR2 SVGAGI come from the germline V gene (reference sequence).

CDR3 sequence: CASSSGTGLLYNEQFF. The DNA of the CDR3 is TGTGCCAGCAGCTCCGGGACAGGGCTCCTTTACAATGAGCAGTTCTTC. The chain is built from TRBV6-6 and TRBJ2-1, with 9 bases lining up with TRBD1. The J segment lost 4 bases and the V segment lost 6 bases, leaving 10 bases of the junction unmatched. Looked up from germline, CDR1 is MNHNY and CDR2 is SVGAGI (reference sequence). CDR3 length equals 16 residues.

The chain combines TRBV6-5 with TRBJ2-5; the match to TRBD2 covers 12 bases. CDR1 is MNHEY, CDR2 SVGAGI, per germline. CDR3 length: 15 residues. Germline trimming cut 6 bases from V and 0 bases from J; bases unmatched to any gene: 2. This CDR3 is CASRLAGGHQETQYF. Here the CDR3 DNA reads TGTGCCAGCAGACTAGCGGGAGGCCACCAAGAGACCCAGTACTTC.

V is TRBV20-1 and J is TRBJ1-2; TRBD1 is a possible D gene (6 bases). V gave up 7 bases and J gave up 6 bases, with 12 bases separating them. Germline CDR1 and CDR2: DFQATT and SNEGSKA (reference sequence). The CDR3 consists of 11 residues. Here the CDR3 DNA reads TGCAGTGAGCACTCAGGGGATGGCTACACCTTC. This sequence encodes CSEHSGDGYTF.

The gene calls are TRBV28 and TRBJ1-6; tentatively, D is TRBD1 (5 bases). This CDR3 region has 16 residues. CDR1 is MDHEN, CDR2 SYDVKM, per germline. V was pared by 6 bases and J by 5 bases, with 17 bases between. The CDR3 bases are TGTGCCAGCAGCCTAGCGGGGGTCCGGGATAATTCACCCCTCCACTTT. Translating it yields CASSLAGVRDNSPLHF. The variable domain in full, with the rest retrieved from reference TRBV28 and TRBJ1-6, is DVKVTQSSRYLVKRTGEKVFLECVQDMDHENMFWYRQDPGLGLRLIYFSYDVKMKEKGDIPEGYSVSREKKERFSLILESASTNQTSMYLCASSLAGVRDNSPLHFGNGTRLTVT.

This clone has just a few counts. The CDR3 here is CASTLSGGQASYEQYF. CDR3 in DNA: TGTGCCAGCACCTTATCGGGGGGACAGGCGTCTTACGAGCAGTACTTC. The chain carries TRBV6-6 and TRBJ2-7, with TRBD1 as a possible D gene (8 bases). CDR3 size: 16 residues. Germline assignment: CDR1 MNHNY and CDR2 SVGAGI (reference sequence). V lost 7 bases, J lost 4 bases, and 23 bases lay in between.

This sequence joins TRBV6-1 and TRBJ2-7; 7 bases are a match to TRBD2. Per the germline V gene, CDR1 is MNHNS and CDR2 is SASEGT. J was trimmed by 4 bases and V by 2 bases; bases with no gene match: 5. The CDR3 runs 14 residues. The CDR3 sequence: CASSERWGGYEQYF. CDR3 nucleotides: TGTGCCAGCAGTGAACGGTGGGGGGGTTACGAGCAGTACTTC.

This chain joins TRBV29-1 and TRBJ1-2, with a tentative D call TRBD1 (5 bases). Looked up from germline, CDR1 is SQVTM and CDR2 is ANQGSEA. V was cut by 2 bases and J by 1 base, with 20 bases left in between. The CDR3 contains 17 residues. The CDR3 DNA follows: TGCAGCGTTGAAAGCGGGGGGTACAGTGCCCTTAACTATGGCTACACCTTC. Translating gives CSVESGGYSALNYGYTF.

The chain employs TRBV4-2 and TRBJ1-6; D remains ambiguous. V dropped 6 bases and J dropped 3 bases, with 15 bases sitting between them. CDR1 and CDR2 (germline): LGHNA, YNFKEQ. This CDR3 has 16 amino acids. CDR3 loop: CASRESGSGYNSPLHF. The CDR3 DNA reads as TGTGCCAGCAGGGAGAGTGGGTCGGGCTATAATTCACCCCTCCACTTT.